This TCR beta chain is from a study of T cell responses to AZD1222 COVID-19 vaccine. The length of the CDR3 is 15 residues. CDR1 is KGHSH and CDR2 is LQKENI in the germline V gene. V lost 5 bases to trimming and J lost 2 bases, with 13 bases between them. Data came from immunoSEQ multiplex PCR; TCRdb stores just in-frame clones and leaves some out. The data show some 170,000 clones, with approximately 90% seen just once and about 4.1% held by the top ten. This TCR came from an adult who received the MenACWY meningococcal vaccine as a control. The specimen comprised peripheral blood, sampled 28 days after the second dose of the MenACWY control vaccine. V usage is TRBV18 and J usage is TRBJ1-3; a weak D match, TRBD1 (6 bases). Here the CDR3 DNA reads TGTGCCAGCTCAAGGCTCCGGGGGCCTGGAAACACCATATATTTT. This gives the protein CASSRLRGPGNTIYF.